This is a list of T cell receptor beta chains from one sample in a study of blood T cell repertoires in COVID-19. TCRdb's copy holds only in-frame clones and misses some; the assay was immunoSEQ multiplex PCR. The sample consists of hundreds of thousands of clones, more than 80% of them appearing once. The sequenced sample was PBMCs or T cells enriched from blood (not recorded which). The receptors shown here come from a man aged 25-45 years who had recovered from COVID-19. The CDR3 runs from the conserved cysteine through the conserved F or W. Fields, in order: CDR3 length, V gene, clone size, J gene, D gene, CDR3 DNA, CDR3 protein. D genes are given only for firm matches. Only some rows state a clone size, as once, few, many or a class for expanded clones.

length: 14; V: TRBV18; size: once; J: TRBJ1-6; D: -; DNA: TGTGCCAGCTCACCCCAGGGGCAGGATTCACCCCTCCACTTT; CDR3: CASSPQGQDSPLHF
length: 16; V: TRBV9; size: -; J: TRBJ2-1; D: TRBD2; DNA: TGTGCCAGCAGCGTAGGGGCGGGAGCCTCCTACAATGAGCAGTTCTTC; CDR3: CASSVGAGASYNEQFF
length: 16; V: TRBV13; size: -; J: TRBJ1-2; D: -; DNA: TGTGCCAGCAGCCTGGGCCCAGGGCCCGATAACTATGGCTACACCTTC; CDR3: CASSLGPGPDNYGYTF
length: 15; V: TRBV7-9; size: -; J: TRBJ2-1; D: -; DNA: TGTGCCAGCTACCAGTCCGGGTTTCCTTACAATGAGCAGTTCTTC; CDR3: CASYQSGFPYNEQFF
length: 16; V: TRBV28; size: -; J: TRBJ1-5; D: -; DNA: TGTGCCAGCAGTTGGTCCGTTGGGGGACAAGAGCGGCCCCAGCATTTT; CDR3: CASSWSVGGQERPQHF
length: 15; V: TRBV10-3; size: -; J: TRBJ1-4; D: TRBD1; DNA: TGTGCCATCAGTGACCATGGGACAGGGGGTGAAAAACTGTTTTTT; CDR3: CAISDHGTGGEKLFF
length: 11; V: TRBV29-1; size: -; J: TRBJ1-3; D: -; DNA: TGCAGCGGCAGTAACCGGGACACCATATATTTT; CDR3: CSGSNRDTIYF
length: 17; V: TRBV19; size: once; J: TRBJ1-5; D: TRBD1; DNA: TGTGCCAGTAGTTCGCACAGGGGGGTATTAACCAATCAGCCCCAGCATTTT; CDR3: CASSSHRGVLTNQPQHF
length: 16; V: TRBV28; size: once; J: TRBJ1-4; D: -; DNA: TGTGCCAGCAGTTCCCCCTCAGGGGCAACTAATGAAAAACTGTTTTTT; CDR3: CASSSPSGATNEKLFF
length: 15; V: TRBV24-1; size: -; J: TRBJ2-1; D: TRBD2; DNA: TGTGCCACCAGTGAGGGGACTAGCGGTTCCAATGAGCAGTTCTTC; CDR3: CATSEGTSGSNEQFF
length: 13; V: TRBV12-3/TRBV12-4; size: -; J: TRBJ1-2; D: TRBD1; DNA: TGTGCCAGCAGCCGTGGACAGGACTATGGCTACACCTTC; CDR3: CASSRGQDYGYTF
length: 15; V: TRBV28; size: few; J: TRBJ1-1; D: TRBD1; DNA: TGTGCCAGCAGTTCCTCCGGACAGGGATTCACTGAAGCTTTCTTT; CDR3: CASSSSGQGFTEAFF
length: 14; V: TRBV15; size: once; J: TRBJ2-1; D: -; DNA: TGTGCCACCAGCAGTGCAGGCCTGAACAATGAGCAGTTCTTC; CDR3: CATSSAGLNNEQFF
length: 15; V: TRBV7-3; size: -; J: TRBJ1-1; D: -; DNA: TGTGCCAGCAGCTTAAGTGGCAGGGAGGGCACTGAAGCTTTCTTT; CDR3: CASSLSGREGTEAFF
length: 13; V: TRBV10-3; size: -; J: TRBJ2-7; D: -; DNA: TGTGCCATCAGTGGGCCTCAGCGCTCCGAGCAGTACTTC; CDR3: CAISGPQRSEQYF
length: 13; V: TRBV7-8; size: -; J: TRBJ2-1; D: -; DNA: TGTGCCAGCAGCTTAGCGGGCTTCTATGAGCAGTTCTTC; CDR3: CASSLAGFYEQFF
length: 14; V: TRBV6-5; size: -; J: TRBJ2-2; D: -; DNA: TGTGCCAGCAGTTACAGACAAGTCGCCGGGGAGCTGTTTTTT; CDR3: CASSYRQVAGELFF
length: 14; V: TRBV5-1; size: -; J: TRBJ2-2; D: TRBD2; DNA: TGCGCCAGCAGCACAGGACTAGCTGGCGGGGAGCTGTTTTTT; CDR3: CASSTGLAGGELFF
length: 15; V: TRBV4-2; size: -; J: TRBJ2-7; D: -; DNA: TGTGCCAGCAGCCAAGATCCGGCAGGACTAAACGAGCAGTACTTC; CDR3: CASSQDPAGLNEQYF
length: 16; V: TRBV18; size: -; J: TRBJ2-2; D: TRBD2; DNA: TGTGCCAGCTCACGACAACTAGCGGGAGACACCGGGGAGCTGTTTTTT; CDR3: CASSRQLAGDTGELFF
length: 16; V: TRBV6-1; size: once; J: TRBJ1-3; D: -; DNA: TGTGCCAGCAGTGAAGCCCGGGTGATTTCGGGAAACACCATATATTTT; CDR3: CASSEARVISGNTIYF
length: 18; V: TRBV19; size: -; J: TRBJ1-5; D: -; DNA: TGTGCCAGTAAGGATGCGGTGGCATCGGATATAAGCAATCAGCCCCAGCATTTT; CDR3: CASKDAVASDISNQPQHF
length: 14; V: TRBV28; size: few; J: TRBJ2-7; D: TRBD1; DNA: TGTGCCAGCAGTTTGGGGGACAGGGACTACGAGCAGTACTTC; CDR3: CASSLGDRDYEQYF
length: 16; V: TRBV28; size: -; J: TRBJ2-5; D: TRBD1; DNA: TGTGCCAGCGGAAAAACCGGGACAGGGTTACGGGAGACCCAGTACTTC; CDR3: CASGKTGTGLRETQYF
length: 12; V: TRBV2; size: -; J: TRBJ2-3; D: -; DNA: TGTGCCAGCAGTGAATCAGGAGATACGCAGTATTTT; CDR3: CASSESGDTQYF
length: 14; V: TRBV27; size: -; J: TRBJ1-1; D: TRBD1; DNA: TGTGCCAGCAGTCCGCGACAGGGGCCCACTGAAGCTTTCTTT; CDR3: CASSPRQGPTEAFF
length: 14; V: TRBV3-1/TRBV3-2; size: -; J: TRBJ2-5; D: TRBD2; DNA: TGTGCCAGCAGCACTCGGACTAGCCAAGAGACCCAGTACTTC; CDR3: CASSTRTSQETQYF
length: 15; V: TRBV19; size: -; J: TRBJ1-2; D: TRBD1; DNA: TGTGCCAGTAGTATCCGGGAGGACAGGGGAAGCGGCTACACCTTC; CDR3: CASSIREDRGSGYTF
length: 18; V: TRBV12-5; size: -; J: TRBJ1-3; D: TRBD1; DNA: TGTGCTAGTGGTGCCAGTTCGAAAGACAGGGCAACTGGAAACACCATATATTTT; CDR3: CASGASSKDRATGNTIYF
length: 11; V: TRBV12-3/TRBV12-4; size: -; J: TRBJ2-7; D: -; DNA: TGTGCCAGCAGCCCACTACACGAGCAGTACTTC; CDR3: CASSPLHEQYF
length: 18; V: TRBV18; size: -; J: TRBJ2-3; D: -; DNA: TGTGCCAGCTCACCACGTCGCGCGGATCACAGGTTGGCAGATACGCAGTATTTT; CDR3: CASSPRRADHRLADTQYF
length: 12; V: TRBV7-6; size: -; J: TRBJ2-7; D: TRBD1; DNA: TGTGCCAGCAGCTTAGGGACAGGGGAGCAGTACTTC; CDR3: CASSLGTGEQYF
length: 14; V: TRBV28; size: -; J: TRBJ1-1; D: -; DNA: TGTGCCAGCAGGAAGCTCAGGTTGAACACTGAAGCTTTCTTT; CDR3: CASRKLRLNTEAFF
length: 11; V: TRBV20-1; size: -; J: TRBJ2-1; D: -; DNA: TGCAGTGCTTTCATGTTGAATGAGCAGTTCTTC; CDR3: CSAFMLNEQFF
length: 15; V: TRBV6-4; size: once; J: TRBJ2-5; D: TRBD2; DNA: TGTGCCAGCAGTGAAATAGCGGGAGTCGGGGAGACCCAGTACTTC; CDR3: CASSEIAGVGETQYF
length: 12; V: TRBV28; size: -; J: TRBJ2-1; D: -; DNA: TGTGCCAGCAGTTTACAGTTAAATGAGCAGTTCTTC; CDR3: CASSLQLNEQFF
length: 13; V: TRBV7-9; size: -; J: TRBJ2-1; D: -; DNA: TGTGCCAGCAGCTTAGCGGGAGCTGATGAGCAGTTCTTC; CDR3: CASSLAGADEQFF
length: 14; V: TRBV6-5; size: -; J: TRBJ1-1; D: TRBD1; DNA: TGTGCCAGCAGACCCGGGACAGGGAACACTGAAGCTTTCTTT; CDR3: CASRPGTGNTEAFF
length: 16; V: TRBV28; size: -; J: TRBJ1-5; D: -; DNA: TGTGCCAGCAGTTTTTTTGGTCCCACTAACAATCAGCCCCAGCATTTT; CDR3: CASSFFGPTNNQPQHF
length: 16; V: TRBV4-1; size: -; J: TRBJ2-2; D: TRBD2; DNA: TGCGCCAGCAGCCCCGAGGGAGGGAGGGGAACCGGGGAGCTGTTTTTT; CDR3: CASSPEGGRGTGELFF
length: 17; V: TRBV4-1; size: -; J: TRBJ2-1; D: TRBD2; DNA: TGCGCCAGCAGGCCTTCTCCGAGCGGGATCTCAGGTGGTGAGCAGTTCTTC; CDR3: CASRPSPSGISGGEQFF
length: 18; V: TRBV5-4; size: -; J: TRBJ2-1; D: TRBD2; DNA: TGTGCCAGCAGCTTGGCTGTCCTAGCGGCCTCCTCCTACAATGAGCAGTTCTTC; CDR3: CASSLAVLAASSYNEQFF
length: 21; V: TRBV28; size: -; J: TRBJ2-7; D: TRBD2; DNA: TGTGCCAGCAGTTCGTGGGGACTAGCGGGAGGGGCGTTACGGGCGTCCTACGAGCAGTACTTC; CDR3: CASSSWGLAGGALRASYEQYF
length: 14; V: TRBV24-1; size: -; J: TRBJ2-3; D: TRBD2; DNA: TGTGCCACTAGGACTAGCCAGGGCCCAGATACGCAGTATTTT; CDR3: CATRTSQGPDTQYF
length: 11; V: TRBV2; size: -; J: TRBJ2-4; D: TRBD2; DNA: TGTGCCAGCAGTGAAGGCGGGGGGGCATACTTC; CDR3: CASSEGGGAYF
length: 17; V: TRBV15; size: -; J: TRBJ1-2; D: TRBD1; DNA: TGTGCCACCAGCTATAAAAACCCCGGGACAGGAACCTATGGCTACACCTTC; CDR3: CATSYKNPGTGTYGYTF
length: 16; V: TRBV4-1; size: -; J: TRBJ2-5; D: -; DNA: TGCGCCAGCAGCCAAGTTTCAGGACATTTAAAAGAGACCCAGTACTTC; CDR3: CASSQVSGHLKETQYF
length: 14; V: TRBV6-5; size: -; J: TRBJ2-7; D: TRBD2; DNA: TGTGCCATCACCGGGACTAGCGGTACCTACGAGCAGTACTTC; CDR3: CAITGTSGTYEQYF
length: 14; V: TRBV3-1/TRBV3-2; size: -; J: TRBJ2-7; D: -; DNA: TGTGCCAGCAGCCCCGGGACATTCGAGCACGAGCAGTACTTC; CDR3: CASSPGTFEHEQYF
length: 12; V: TRBV6-5; size: -; J: TRBJ1-5; D: -; DNA: TGTGCCAGCAGTCTCCCGGGGCAGCCCCAGCATTTT; CDR3: CASSLPGQPQHF
length: 15; V: TRBV6-5; size: -; J: TRBJ1-5; D: TRBD1; DNA: TGTGCCAGCAGGCTGGGGACAGGGCCCGATCAGCCCCAGCATTTT; CDR3: CASRLGTGPDQPQHF
length: 12; V: TRBV12-3/TRBV12-4; size: -; J: TRBJ2-3; D: TRBD2; DNA: TGTGCCGTTGCGACGGGGGGAGATACGCAGTATTTT; CDR3: CAVATGGDTQYF
length: 15; V: TRBV7-6; size: -; J: TRBJ2-1; D: -; DNA: TGTGCCAGCAGCTTAGCCCCGGGCTCCTACAATGAGCAGTTCTTC; CDR3: CASSLAPGSYNEQFF
length: 14; V: TRBV27; size: -; J: TRBJ2-1; D: -; DNA: TGTGCCAGCAGTTTATCCAAATCCTACAATGAGCAGTTCTTC; CDR3: CASSLSKSYNEQFF
length: 19; V: TRBV7-9; size: -; J: TRBJ2-5; D: TRBD1; DNA: TGTGCCAGCAGCTTAGCTCTTTCAGTCCGGGACAGGGTTGTGAGTATCCAGTACTTC; CDR3: CASSLALSVRDRVVSIQYF
length: 15; V: TRBV5-4; size: -; J: TRBJ2-1; D: TRBD2; DNA: TGTGCCAGCAGTCCGGGACTAGCGGGACAGGGGGGGCAGTTCTTC; CDR3: CASSPGLAGQGGQFF
length: 18; V: TRBV10-2; size: -; J: TRBJ2-1; D: TRBD2; DNA: TGCGCCAGCAGTGAGTCGAGAAGGGGCGGGAGGGCCCTCAATGAGCAGTTCTTC; CDR3: CASSESRRGGRALNEQFF
length: 14; V: TRBV10-1; size: -; J: TRBJ2-1; D: TRBD2; DNA: TGCGCCAGCAGTGACGGCGGGAGGGAGAATGAGCAGTTCTTC; CDR3: CASSDGGRENEQFF
length: 15; V: TRBV4-1; size: -; J: TRBJ2-1; D: -; DNA: TGCGCCAGCAGCCAAGCGCAGGGTTTGTACAATGAGCAGTTCTTC; CDR3: CASSQAQGLYNEQFF
length: 15; V: TRBV19; size: -; J: TRBJ2-3; D: -; DNA: TGTGCCAGTAGTCCCGAGAGTAGCGATACAGATACGCAGTATTTT; CDR3: CASSPESSDTDTQYF